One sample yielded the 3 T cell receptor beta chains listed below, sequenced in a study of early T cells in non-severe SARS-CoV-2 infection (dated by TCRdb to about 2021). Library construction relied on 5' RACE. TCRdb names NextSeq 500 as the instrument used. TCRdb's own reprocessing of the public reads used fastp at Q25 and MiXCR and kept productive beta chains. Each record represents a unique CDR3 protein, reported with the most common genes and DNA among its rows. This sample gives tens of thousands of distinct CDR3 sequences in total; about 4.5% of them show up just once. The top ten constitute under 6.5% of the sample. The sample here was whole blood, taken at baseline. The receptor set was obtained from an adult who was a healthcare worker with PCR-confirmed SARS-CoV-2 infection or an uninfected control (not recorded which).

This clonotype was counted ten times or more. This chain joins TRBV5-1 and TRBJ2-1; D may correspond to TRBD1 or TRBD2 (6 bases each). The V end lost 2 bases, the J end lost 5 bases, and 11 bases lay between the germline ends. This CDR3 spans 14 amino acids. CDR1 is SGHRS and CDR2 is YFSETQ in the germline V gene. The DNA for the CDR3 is TGCGCCAGCAGCTTTTCGGGGGCCAACAATGAGCAGTTCTTC. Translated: CASSFSGANNEQFF.

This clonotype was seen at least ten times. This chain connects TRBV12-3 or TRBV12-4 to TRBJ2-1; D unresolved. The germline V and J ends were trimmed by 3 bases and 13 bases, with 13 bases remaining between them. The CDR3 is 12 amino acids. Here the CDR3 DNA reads TGTGCCAGCAGTTTCTCCTTCGAAAGCCAGTTCTTC. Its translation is CASSFSFESQFF.

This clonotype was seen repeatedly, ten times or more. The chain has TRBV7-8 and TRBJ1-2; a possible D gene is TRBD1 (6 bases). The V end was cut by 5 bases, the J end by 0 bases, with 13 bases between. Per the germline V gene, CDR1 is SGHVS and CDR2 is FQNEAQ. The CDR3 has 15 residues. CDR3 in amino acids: CASSLTRGSNYGYTF. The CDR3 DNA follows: TGTGCCAGCAGCCTCACCAGGGGATCTAACTATGGCTACACCTTC.